This section outlines one T cell receptor (beta chain) sequence together with its context. V was trimmed by 0 bases and J by 15 bases, leaving 18 bases between them. Looked up from germline, CDR1 is LGHNA and CDR2 is YSLEER. This CDR3 comprises 14 residues. The data stem from a study of blood T cells in healthy people across ages. Turning to the study itself: About one barcoded beta molecule per two T cells was captured by template switching.

With a J-beta primer mix and a sample-barcoded 5' primer, a second PCR ran about 7 to 12 cycles. TCRdb redid the calling of the 5' RACE reads with MiXCR, one entry per CDR3 protein. The sample lists around 1,700,000 distinct CDR3 sequences, 25% to 30% occurring once. The chain is built from TRBV4-3 and TRBJ2-1; D possibly corresponds to TRBD2 (6 bases). The sequenced material came from blood. This TCR came from a woman in her twenties or thirties in good health. CDR3 bases: TGCGCCAGCAGCCAAGAACTCGCTAGCGAGCTCCTGTTCTTC. Protein: CASSQELASELLFF.